This T cell receptor beta chain originates from a study of STAT5B mutations in CD4+ large granular lymphocyte leukemia. The study's findings and limits: Approximately 25% of private leukemic clonotypes occurred rarely in other patients' non-leukemic repertoires. Top patient clones used TRBV06 genes more often: 8/27 versus 2/35 in controls.

The V gene's germline CDR1 is GTSNPN and CDR2 SVGIG (reference sequence). The ends were cut back, 2 bases at V and 4 bases at J, with 8 bases in the middle. This CDR3 is built from 12 residues. Sequencing was at survey level. The assay was immunoSEQ multiplex PCR, and TCRdb's table has in-frame clones only and misses some. The repertoire holds some 45,000 clones, with about 86% as singletons. Buffy coats from healthy blood donors served as controls. Regarding this clone: Its antigen remains unknown.

The TCR was taken from a human donor in good health. The chain uses TRBV30 and TRBJ2-5; TRBD2 is a possible D gene (5 bases). Sequenced material: CD4+ T cells from blood buffy coats. In nucleotides, the CDR3 is TGTGCCTGGAGTCCTGAGGGAGAGACCCAGTACTTC. Its translation is CAWSPEGETQYF.